The clone carrying this T cell receptor (beta chain) has a count of ten or more. Its antigen is not identified. The CDR3 sequence is 14 residues long. J lost 4 bases, V lost 4 bases, and 2 bases had no gene match. Germline V CDR1 and CDR2: SGHTA, FQGNSA. Library preparation (for TCRbeta) was performed with unique molecular identifiers. TCRdb fed the PCR reads into MiXCR, producing one record per CDR3 protein. Among 280,000 or so distinct CDR3 sequences, about 9.9% were seen once, and the ten largest hold roughly a quarter. This entry belongs to a study of T-cell reconstitution after alpha-beta-depleted transplantation in children. Study-level points and caveats: From newly produced T cells came most of the T-cell counts and diversity one year after transplant. At around two months after transplant, the alpha-beta T cells were reportedly derived from several hundred expanded clones that came from non-depleted graft cells.

The specimen was peripheral blood, collected 180 days after TCRalphabeta/CD19-depleted stem cell transplant. This chain links TRBV7-2 with TRBJ2-3; 10 nucleotides agree with TRBD1. The sequence was collected from a male patient under 10 years old who had a stem cell transplant for chronic granulomatous disease, so the T cells may come from the graft donor. The CDR3 loop is CASSSDRGPDTQYF. DNA of the CDR3: TGTGCCAGCAGCTCCGACAGGGGGCCAGATACGCAGTATTTT.